Below, one TCR beta chain is given with its context. Looked up from germline, CDR1 is MDHEN and CDR2 is SYDVKM. CDR3 length: 15 residues. V lost 6 bases and J lost 2, with 14 bases in between. Original data processing: Cell counts per sample came from amplifying reference gene primers. Sequencing used immunoSEQ multiplex PCR; TCRdb keeps in-frame clones, though not all of them. V and J calls and clone size are as listed in that table; D and trimming were resolved from the DNA. The table has 100,000 to 150,000 clones, about 82% seen once. The data stem from a study of blood T cell repertoires in COVID-19. About the study: COVID-19 samples from acute and convalescent phases originated in the United States, Italy and Spain. The analysed material was cDNA or gDNA that came from T cells, B-cell-depleted T cells, or PBMCs.

Sequencing used peripheral blood. This clonotype was obtained from a human donor in a cohort sampled during active COVID-19. The genes are TRBV28 and TRBJ1-3; D uncertain. The CDR3 region has the DNA TGTGCCAGCAGGCTCCCCCTGGCAGCTGGAAACACCATATATTTT. This gives the protein CASRLPLAAGNTIYF.